This entry concerns a single T cell receptor beta chain. A far larger clone differs by one base, so this is likely a read error. This sample stems from a study of low-dose radiotherapy and immunotherapy resistance in tumors. Overall study context: Participants in Cohort 2 were given 1 Gy per fraction every two weeks, for 13 Gy over 26 weeks. Each patient was administered nivolumab intravenously at 240 mg, which was a flat dose, every two weeks, along with intravenous ipilimumab at 1 mg/kg every six weeks.

The CDR3 is 16 residues long. The V end lost 6 bases, the J end lost 4 bases, and 20 bases lay between the germline ends. Germline V gives CDR1 SEHNR, CDR2 FQNEAQ (reference sequence). Noted time point: before trial treatment. Primers used for first-strand cDNA, a TRAV- and TRBV-specific set, covered both alpha and beta chains. PCR amplification of the TCRs was performed with Phusion for about 20 PCR cycles, and it relied on a constant-region primer together with a V-primer adapter. From the reads, TCRdb called clonotypes with MiXCR, one entry per CDR3 protein. The sample shows tens of thousands of distinct CDR3 sequences, 15% to 20% of them seen only once.

This receptor was identified in a male donor with prostate cancer. V and J are TRBV7-9 and TRBJ2-3, with D possibly being TRBD2 (5 bases). The material was PBMCs, obtained before treatment. Here the CDR3 DNA reads TGTGCCAGCAGATCTCCGGGCCAACTAGGTCCAGATACGCAGTATTTT. Translation gives CASRSPGQLGPDTQYF.